This note documents a single T cell receptor (beta chain) sequence. No antigen is known for it. This sample stems from a study of OX40 agonist ivuxolimab in advanced cancers. The wider study: As their treatment, patients were administered ivuxolimab, an agonistic anti-OX40 (CD134) antibody. Ivuxolimab was delivered to patients intravenously every 2 weeks at doses spanning 0.01 to 10 mg/kg. Patients enrolled in dose escalation were diagnosed with hepatocellular carcinoma, melanoma, renal cell or head and neck cancer. Study-wide results and caveats: CD8+ T cells showed, on average, more clonal expansion than CD4+ cells.

Profiled with immunoSEQ multiplex PCR; TCRdb holds only in-frame clones, not every one. Found here are fewer than 75,000 clones, about 89% of them singletons; the top ten hold around 0.8%. Sequencing used CD4+ or CD8+ T cells sorted from blood, obtained in a trial of the OX40 agonist ivuxolimab. The source is an adult with an advanced solid tumor such as melanoma, head and neck, liver or kidney cancer.

The CDR3 reads CASSLRIGGSYEQYF. As DNA, the CDR3 is TGTGCCAGCAGCTTAAGGATTGGGGGCTCCTACGAGCAGTACTTC. J is TRBJ2-7 and V is TRBV7-2; possibly TRBD1 or TRBD2 for D (5 bases each). There are 15 residues in the CDR3. The ends were cut back, 2 bases at V and 0 bases at J, with 11 bases in the middle. Looked up from germline, CDR1 is SGHTA and CDR2 is FQGNSA.